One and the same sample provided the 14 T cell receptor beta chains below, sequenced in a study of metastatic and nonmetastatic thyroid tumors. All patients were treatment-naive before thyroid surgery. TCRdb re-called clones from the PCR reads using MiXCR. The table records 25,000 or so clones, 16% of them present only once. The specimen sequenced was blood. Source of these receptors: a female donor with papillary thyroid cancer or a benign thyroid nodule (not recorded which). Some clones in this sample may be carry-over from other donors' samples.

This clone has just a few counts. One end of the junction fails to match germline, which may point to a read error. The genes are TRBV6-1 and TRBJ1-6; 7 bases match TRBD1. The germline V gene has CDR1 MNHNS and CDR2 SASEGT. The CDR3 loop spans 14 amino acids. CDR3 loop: CSSSWTGLDSPLHF. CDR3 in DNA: TGTTCCAGCAGCTGGACAGGTCTTGACTCACCCCTCCACTTT.

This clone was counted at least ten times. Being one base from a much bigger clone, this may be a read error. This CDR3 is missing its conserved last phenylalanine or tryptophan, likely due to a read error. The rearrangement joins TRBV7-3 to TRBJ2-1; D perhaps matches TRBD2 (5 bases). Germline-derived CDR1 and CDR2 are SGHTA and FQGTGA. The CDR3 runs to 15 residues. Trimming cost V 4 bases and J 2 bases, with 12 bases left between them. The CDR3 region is CASSSDSAPYNEQFL. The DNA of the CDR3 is TGTGCCAGCAGCTCGGATAGCGCGCCCTACAATGAGCAGTTCCTC.

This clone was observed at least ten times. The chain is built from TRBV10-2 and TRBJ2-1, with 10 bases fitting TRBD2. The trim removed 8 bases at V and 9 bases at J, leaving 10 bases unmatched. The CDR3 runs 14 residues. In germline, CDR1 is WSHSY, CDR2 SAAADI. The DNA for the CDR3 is TGCGCCAGCCTGAGCGGGAGGGCTAAGGTTGAGCAGTTCTTC. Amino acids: CASLSGRAKVEQFF.

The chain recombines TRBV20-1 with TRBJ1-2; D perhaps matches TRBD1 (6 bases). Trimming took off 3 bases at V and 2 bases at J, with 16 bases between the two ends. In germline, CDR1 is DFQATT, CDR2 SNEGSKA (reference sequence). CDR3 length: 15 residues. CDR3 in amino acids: CSASLRDKQNYGYTF. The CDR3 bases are TGCAGTGCTAGTCTGCGGGACAAGCAGAACTATGGCTACACCTTC.

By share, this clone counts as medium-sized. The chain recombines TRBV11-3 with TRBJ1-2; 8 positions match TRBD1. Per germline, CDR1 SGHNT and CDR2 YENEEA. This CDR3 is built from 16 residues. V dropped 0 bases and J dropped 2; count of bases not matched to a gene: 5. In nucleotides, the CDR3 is TGTGCCAGCAGCTTAGAGGGTCGACAGGGGAACTATGGCTACACCTTC. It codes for CASSLEGRQGNYGYTF. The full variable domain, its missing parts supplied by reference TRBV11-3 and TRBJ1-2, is EAGVVQSPRYKIIEKKQPVAFWCNPISGHNTLYWYLQNLGQGPELLIRYENEEAVDDSQLPKDRFSAERLKGVDSTLKIQPAELGDSAVYLCASSLEGRQGNYGYTFGSGTRLTVV.

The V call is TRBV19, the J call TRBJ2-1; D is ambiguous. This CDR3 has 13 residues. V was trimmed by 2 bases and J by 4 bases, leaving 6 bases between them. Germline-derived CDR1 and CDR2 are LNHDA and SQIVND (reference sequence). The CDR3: CASSIKQYNEQFF. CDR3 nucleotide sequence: TGTGCCAGTAGTATAAAACAGTACAATGAGCAGTTCTTC.

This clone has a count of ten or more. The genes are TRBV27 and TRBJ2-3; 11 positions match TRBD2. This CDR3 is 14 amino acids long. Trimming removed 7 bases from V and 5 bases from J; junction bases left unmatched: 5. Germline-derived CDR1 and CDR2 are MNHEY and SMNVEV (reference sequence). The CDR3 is CASTPLAGEDTQYF. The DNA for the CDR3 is TGTGCCAGCACCCCACTAGCGGGAGAAGATACGCAGTATTTT.

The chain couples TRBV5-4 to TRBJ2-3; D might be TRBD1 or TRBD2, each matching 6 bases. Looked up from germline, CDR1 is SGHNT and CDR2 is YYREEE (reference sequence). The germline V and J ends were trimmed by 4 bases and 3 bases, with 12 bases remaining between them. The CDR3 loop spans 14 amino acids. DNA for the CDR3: TGTGCCAGCAGCCCGGGGGCGATTACAGATACGCAGTATTTT. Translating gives CASSPGAITDTQYF.

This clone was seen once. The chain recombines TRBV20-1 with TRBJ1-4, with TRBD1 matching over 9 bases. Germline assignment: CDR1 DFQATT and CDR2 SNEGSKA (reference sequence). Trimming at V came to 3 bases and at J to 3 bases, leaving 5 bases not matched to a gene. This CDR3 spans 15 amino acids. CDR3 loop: CSARTGGESNEKLFF. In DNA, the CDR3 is TGCAGTGCTAGGACAGGGGGAGAGTCTAATGAAAAACTGTTTTTT.

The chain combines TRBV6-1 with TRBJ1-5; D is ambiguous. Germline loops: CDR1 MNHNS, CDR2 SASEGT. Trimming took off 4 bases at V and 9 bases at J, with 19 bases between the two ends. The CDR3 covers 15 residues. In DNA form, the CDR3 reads TGTGCCAGCAGTGCAGGAACACGAGCCTCGAGGCCCCAGCATTTT. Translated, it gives CASSAGTRASRPQHF.

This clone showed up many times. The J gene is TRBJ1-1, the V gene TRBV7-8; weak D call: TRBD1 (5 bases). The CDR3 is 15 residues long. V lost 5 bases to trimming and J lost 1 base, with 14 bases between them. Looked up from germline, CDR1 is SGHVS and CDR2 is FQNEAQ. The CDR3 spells CASSDGAGRNTEAFF. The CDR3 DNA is TGTGCCAGCAGCGACGGGGCGGGGAGGAACACTGAAGCTTTCTTT.

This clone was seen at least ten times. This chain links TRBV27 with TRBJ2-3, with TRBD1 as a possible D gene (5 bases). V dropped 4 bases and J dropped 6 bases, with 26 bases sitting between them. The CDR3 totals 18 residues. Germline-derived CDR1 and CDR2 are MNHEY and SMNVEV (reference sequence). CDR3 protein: CASSSATNPGLGHDTQYF. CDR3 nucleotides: TGTGCCAGCAGTTCCGCCACAAATCCAGGTTTGGGGCATGATACGCAGTATTTT.

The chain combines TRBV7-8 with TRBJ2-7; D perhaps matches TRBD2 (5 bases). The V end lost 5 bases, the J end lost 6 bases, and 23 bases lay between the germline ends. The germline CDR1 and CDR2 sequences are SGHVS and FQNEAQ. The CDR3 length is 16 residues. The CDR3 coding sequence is TGTGCCAGCAGCACCGAAGGAGCGGCGGTGGCTACCGAGCAGTACTTC. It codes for CASSTEGAAVATEQYF. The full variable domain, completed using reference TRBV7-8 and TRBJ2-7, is GAGVSQSPRYKVAKRGQDVALRCDPISGHVSLFWYQQALGQGPEFLTYFQNEAQLDKSGLPSDRFFAERPEGSVSTLKIQRTQQEDSAVYLCASSTEGAAVATEQYFGPGTRLTVT.

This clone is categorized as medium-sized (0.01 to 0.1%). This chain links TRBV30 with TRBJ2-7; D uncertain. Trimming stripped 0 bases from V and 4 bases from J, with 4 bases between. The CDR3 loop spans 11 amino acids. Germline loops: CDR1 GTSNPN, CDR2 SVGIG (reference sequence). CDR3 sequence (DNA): TGTGCCTGGAGTGTGGAGTACGAGCAGTACTTC. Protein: CAWSVEYEQYF. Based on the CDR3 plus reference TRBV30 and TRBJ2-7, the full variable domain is SQTIHQWPATLVQPVGSPLSLECTVEGTSNPNLYWYRQAAGRGLQLLFYSVGIGQISSEVPQNLSASRPQDRQFILSSKKLLLSDSGFYLCAWSVEYEQYFGPGTRLTVT.